This T cell receptor beta chain was sequenced in a study of cytomegalovirus exposure and HLA in healthy donors. Study observations and caveats: It was only CMV serostatus that was available as immune exposure information. Most likely, a cluster of highly shared sequence variants arose as a sequencing artifact.

Worth noting for this clone: The antigen is unknown.

CDR1 is MNHNS, CDR2 SASEGT, per germline. V trimming: 6 bases; J trimming: 4 bases; junction bases outside the gene matches: 8. There are 14 residues in the CDR3. PCR amplification relied on 60 Vbeta primers (plus 13 Jbeta primers). Profiling relied on immunoSEQ multiplex PCR, and the TCRdb table lists in-frame clones only, not all of them. The sample includes about 97,000 clones, 73% seen only once; the top ten take roughly 3.5%. The clonotype was recovered from a man aged 35 to 55 in good health and CMV-seronegative. The rearrangement links TRBV6-1 to TRBJ1-2, with 7 bases fitting TRBD1. Sequences were obtained from PBMCs. The CDR3 loop reads CASRAGGVVYGYTF. CDR3 in DNA: TGTGCCAGCAGGGCAGGGGGAGTCGTCTATGGCTACACCTTC.